This record concerns one TCR beta chain sequence. This CDR3 is 14 amino acids long. Trimming took off 0 bases at V and 1 base at J, with 6 bases between the two ends. Per the germline V gene, CDR1 is LNHNV and CDR2 is YYDKDF (reference sequence). This sample is drawn from a study of cytomegalovirus exposure and HLA in healthy donors. PCR used 60 Vbeta primers and 13 Jbeta primers. Clones were read by immunoSEQ multiplex PCR, and TCRdb kept only the in-frame ones, dropping some. The sample lists approximately 210,000 clones; around 90% were seen once. Material: PBMCs. The chain couples TRBV15 to TRBJ1-1; no clear D. The TCR comes from a woman aged 18-30 years in good health and CMV-seronegative. The CDR3 here is CATSRDPGNTEAFF. CDR3 DNA sequence: TGTGCCACCAGCAGAGATCCGGGGAACACTGAAGCTTTCTTT.